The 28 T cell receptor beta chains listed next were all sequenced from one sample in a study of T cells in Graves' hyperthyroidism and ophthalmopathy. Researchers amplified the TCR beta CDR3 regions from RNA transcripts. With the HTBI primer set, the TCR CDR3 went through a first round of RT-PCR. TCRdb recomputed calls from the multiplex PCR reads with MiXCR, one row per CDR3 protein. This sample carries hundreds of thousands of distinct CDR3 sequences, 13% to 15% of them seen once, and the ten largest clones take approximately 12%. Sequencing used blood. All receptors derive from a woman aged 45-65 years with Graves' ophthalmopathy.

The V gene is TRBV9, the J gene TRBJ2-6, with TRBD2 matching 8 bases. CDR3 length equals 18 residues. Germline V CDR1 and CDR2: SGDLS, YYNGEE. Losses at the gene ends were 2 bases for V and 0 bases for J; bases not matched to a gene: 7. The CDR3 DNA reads TGTGCCAGCAGCGTCAAAGCGGGAGCCCGCTCTGGGGCCAACGTCCTGACTTTC. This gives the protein CASSVKAGARSGANVLTF.

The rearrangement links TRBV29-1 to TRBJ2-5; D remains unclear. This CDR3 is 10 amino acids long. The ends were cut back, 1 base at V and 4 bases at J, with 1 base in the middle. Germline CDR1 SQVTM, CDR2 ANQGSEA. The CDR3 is CSVEGETQYF. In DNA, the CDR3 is TGCAGCGTTGAAGGAGAGACCCAGTACTTC.

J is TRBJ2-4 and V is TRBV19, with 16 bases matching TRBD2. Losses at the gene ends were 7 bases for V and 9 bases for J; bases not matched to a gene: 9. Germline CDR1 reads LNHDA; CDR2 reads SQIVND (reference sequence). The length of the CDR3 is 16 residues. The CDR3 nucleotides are TGTGCCAGTACCCGACCCGGGACTAGCGGGAGGGGCATTCAGTACTTC. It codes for CASTRPGTSGRGIQYF.

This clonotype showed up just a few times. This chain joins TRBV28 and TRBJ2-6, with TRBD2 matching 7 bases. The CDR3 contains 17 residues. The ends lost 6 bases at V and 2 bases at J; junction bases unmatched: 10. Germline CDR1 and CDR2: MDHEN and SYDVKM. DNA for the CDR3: TGTGCCAGCAGCCCCGCCGGTGCGGGAGCTGGGGCCAACGTCCTGACTTTC. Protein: CASSPAGAGAGANVLTF.

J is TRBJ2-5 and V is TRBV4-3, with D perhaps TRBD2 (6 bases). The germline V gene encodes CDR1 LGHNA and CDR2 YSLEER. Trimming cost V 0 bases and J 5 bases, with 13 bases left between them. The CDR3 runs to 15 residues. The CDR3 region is CASSQDGEGGETQYF. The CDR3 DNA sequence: TGCGCCAGCAGCCAAGATGGGGAAGGAGGGGAGACCCAGTACTTC.

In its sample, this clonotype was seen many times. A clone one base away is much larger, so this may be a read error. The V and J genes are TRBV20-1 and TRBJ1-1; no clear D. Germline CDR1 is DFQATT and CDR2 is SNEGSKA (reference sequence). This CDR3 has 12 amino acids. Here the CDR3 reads CSTSRAGTEAFF. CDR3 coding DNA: TGCAGTACTAGTAGGGCGGGCACTGAAGCTTTCTTT.

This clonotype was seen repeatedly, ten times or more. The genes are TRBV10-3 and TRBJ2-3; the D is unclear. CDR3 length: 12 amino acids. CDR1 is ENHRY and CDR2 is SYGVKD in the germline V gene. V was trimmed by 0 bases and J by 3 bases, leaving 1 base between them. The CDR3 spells CAISESTDTQYF. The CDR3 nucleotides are TGTGCCATCAGTGAGTCGACAGATACGCAGTATTTT.

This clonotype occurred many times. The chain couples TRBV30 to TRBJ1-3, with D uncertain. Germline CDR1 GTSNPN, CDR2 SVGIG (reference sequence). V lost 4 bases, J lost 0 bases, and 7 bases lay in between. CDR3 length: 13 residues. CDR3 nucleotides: TGTGCCTGGAACGTGATCTCTGGAAACACCATATATTTT. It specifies CAWNVISGNTIYF.

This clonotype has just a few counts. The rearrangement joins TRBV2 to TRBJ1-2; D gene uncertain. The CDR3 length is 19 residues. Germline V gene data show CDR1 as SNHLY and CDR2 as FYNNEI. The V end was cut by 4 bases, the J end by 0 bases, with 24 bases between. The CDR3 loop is CASSGLMGRGEATNYGYTF. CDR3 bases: TGTGCCAGCAGTGGCTTAATGGGTCGGGGAGAGGCTACTAACTATGGCTACACCTTC.

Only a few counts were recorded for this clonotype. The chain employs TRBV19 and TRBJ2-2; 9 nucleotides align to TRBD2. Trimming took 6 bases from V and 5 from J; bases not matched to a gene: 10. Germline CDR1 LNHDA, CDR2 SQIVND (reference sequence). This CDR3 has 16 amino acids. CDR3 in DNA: TGTGCCAGTAGAGTGCTAGCGGGAATAGGGACCGGGGAGCTGTTTTTT. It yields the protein CASRVLAGIGTGELFF.

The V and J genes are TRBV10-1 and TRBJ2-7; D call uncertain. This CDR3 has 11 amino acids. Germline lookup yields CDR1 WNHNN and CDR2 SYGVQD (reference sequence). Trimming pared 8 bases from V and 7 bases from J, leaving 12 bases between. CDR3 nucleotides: TGCGCCAGCCGAGAACCCGGGGAGCAGTACTTC. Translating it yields CASREPGEQYF.

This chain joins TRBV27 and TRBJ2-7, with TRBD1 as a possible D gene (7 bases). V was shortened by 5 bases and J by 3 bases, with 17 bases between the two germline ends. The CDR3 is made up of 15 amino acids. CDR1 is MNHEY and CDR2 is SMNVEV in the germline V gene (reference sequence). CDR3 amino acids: CASSLGQEGFYEQYF. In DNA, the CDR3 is TGTGCCAGCAGTCTCGGACAGGAGGGTTTCTACGAGCAGTACTTC.

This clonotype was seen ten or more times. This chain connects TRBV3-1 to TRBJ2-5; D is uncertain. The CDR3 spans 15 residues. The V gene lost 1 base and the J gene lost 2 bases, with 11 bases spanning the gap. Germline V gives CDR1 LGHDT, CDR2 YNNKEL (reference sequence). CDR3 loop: CASSQVRLSQETQYF. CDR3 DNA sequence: TGTGCCAGCAGCCAAGTAAGGCTGTCTCAAGAGACCCAGTACTTC.

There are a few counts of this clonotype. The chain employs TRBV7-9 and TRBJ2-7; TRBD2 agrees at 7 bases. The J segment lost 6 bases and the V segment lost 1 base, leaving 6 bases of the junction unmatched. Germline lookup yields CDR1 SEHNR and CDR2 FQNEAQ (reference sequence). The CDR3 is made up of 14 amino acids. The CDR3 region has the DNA TGTGCCAGCAGCTTAGGAGGGACTACCCCCGAGCAGTACTTC. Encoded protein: CASSLGGTTPEQYF.

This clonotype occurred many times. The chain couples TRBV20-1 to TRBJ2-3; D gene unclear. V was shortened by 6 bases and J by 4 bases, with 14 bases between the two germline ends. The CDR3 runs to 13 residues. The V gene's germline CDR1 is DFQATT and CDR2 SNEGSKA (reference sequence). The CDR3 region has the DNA TGCAGTGCCCTCAGGTGGGCATCAGATACGCAGTATTTT. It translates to CSALRWASDTQYF.

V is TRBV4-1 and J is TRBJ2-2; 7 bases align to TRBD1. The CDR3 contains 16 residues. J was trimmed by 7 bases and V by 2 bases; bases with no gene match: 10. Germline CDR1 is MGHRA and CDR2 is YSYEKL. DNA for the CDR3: TGCGCCAGCAGCCAACTCCGGGACAGAGAACACGGGGAGCTGTTTTTT. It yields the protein CASSQLRDREHGELFF.

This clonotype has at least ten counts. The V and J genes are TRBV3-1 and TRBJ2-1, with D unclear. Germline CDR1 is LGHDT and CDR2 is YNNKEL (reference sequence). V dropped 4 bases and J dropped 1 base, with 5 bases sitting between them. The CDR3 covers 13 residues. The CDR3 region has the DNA TGTGCCAGCAGCCCTAATTCCTACAATGAGCAGTTCTTC. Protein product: CASSPNSYNEQFF.

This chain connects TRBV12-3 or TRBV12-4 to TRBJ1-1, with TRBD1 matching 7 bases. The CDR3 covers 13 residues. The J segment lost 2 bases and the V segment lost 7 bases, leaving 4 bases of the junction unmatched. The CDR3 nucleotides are TGTGCCAGCACAGGGGACAGAAACACTGAAGCTTTCTTT. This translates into CASTGDRNTEAFF.

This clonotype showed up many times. Written as DNA, the CDR3 is TGTGCCAGCAGTTTCAGACAGGGGTTGTATGAAAAACTGTTTTTT. Residues: CASSFRQGLYEKLFF. The V and J genes are TRBV2 and TRBJ1-4; 8 nucleotides line up with TRBD1. Per the germline V gene, CDR1 is SNHLY and CDR2 is FYNNEI. The trim removed 5 bases at V and 6 bases at J, leaving 8 bases unmatched. This CDR3 has 15 amino acids.

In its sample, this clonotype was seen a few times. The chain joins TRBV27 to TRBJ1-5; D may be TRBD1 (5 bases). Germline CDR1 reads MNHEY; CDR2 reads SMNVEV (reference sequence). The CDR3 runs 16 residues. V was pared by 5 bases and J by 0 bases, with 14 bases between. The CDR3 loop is CASSPYGTYSNQPQHF. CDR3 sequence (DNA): TGTGCCAGCAGTCCCTATGGGACTTATAGCAATCAGCCCCAGCATTTT.

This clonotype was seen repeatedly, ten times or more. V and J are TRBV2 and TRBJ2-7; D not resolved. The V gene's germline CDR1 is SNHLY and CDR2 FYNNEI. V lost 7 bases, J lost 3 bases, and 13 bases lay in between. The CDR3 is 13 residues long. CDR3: CASIPPDGYEQYF. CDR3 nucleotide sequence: TGTGCCAGCATCCCACCCGACGGCTACGAGCAGTACTTC.

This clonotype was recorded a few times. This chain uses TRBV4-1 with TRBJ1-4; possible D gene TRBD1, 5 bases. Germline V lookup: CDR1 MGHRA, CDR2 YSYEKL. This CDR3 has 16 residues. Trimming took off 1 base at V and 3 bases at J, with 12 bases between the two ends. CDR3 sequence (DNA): TGCGCCAGCAGCCAAGTCCAGGGTGGATCTAATGAAAAACTGTTTTTT. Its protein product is CASSQVQGGSNEKLFF.

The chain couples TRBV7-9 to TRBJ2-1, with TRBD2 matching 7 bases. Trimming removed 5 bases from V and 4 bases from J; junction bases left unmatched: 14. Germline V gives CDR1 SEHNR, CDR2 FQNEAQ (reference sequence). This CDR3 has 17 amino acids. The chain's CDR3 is CASSRGPLAVQYNEQFF. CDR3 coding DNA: TGTGCCAGCAGCAGGGGACCGCTAGCGGTCCAGTACAATGAGCAGTTCTTC. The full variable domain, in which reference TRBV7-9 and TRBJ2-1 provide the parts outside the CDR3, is DTGVSQNPRHKITKRGQNVTFRCDPISEHNRLYWYRQTLGQGPEFLTYFQNEAQLEKSRLLSDRFSAERPKGSFSTLEIQRTEQGDSAMYLCASSRGPLAVQYNEQFFGPGTRLTVL.

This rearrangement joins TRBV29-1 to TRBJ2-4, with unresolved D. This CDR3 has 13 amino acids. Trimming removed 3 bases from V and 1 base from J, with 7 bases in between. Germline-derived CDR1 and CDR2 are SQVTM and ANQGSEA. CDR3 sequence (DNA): TGCAGCGTTGAGAGCGTGGCCAAAAACATTCAGTACTTC. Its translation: CSVESVAKNIQYF.

CDR3 amino acids: CASSLERGAATNEKLFF. The CDR3 DNA reads as TGTGCCAGCAGCTTAGAGAGGGGGGCTGCAACTAATGAAAAACTGTTTTTT. This chain links TRBV7-9 with TRBJ1-4; possible D gene TRBD1, 6 bases. The CDR3 has 17 amino acids. Germline loops: CDR1 SEHNR, CDR2 FQNEAQ (reference sequence). The germline V and J ends were trimmed by 1 base and 0 bases, with 12 bases remaining between them.

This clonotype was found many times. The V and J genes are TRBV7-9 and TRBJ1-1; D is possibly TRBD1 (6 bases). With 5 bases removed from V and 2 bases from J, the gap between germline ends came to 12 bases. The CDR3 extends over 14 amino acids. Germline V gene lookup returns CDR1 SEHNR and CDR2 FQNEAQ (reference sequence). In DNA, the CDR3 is TGTGCCAGCAGCACTAGGACAGACAACACTGAAGCTTTCTTT. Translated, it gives CASSTRTDNTEAFF.

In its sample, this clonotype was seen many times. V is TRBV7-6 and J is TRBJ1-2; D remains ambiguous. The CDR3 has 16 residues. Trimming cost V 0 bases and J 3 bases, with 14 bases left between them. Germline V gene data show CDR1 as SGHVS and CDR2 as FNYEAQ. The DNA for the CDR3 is TGTGCCAGCAGCTTAGCGCTAACAGCCTTTGACTATGGCTACACCTTC. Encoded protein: CASSLALTAFDYGYTF.

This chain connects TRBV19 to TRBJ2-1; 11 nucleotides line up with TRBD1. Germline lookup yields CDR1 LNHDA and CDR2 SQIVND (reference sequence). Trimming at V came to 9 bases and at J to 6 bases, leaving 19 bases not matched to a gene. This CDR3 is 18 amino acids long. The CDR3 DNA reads TGTGCCAGCACCAATGGACAGGGGGCGAACGGAGAGGGCAATGAGCAGTTCTTC. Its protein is CASTNGQGANGEGNEQFF.